This is a list of T cell receptor beta chains from one sample in a study of Ad26.COV2.S vaccination and SARS-CoV-2 variants. Assay: immunoSEQ multiplex PCR; the TCRdb copy retains only in-frame clones and omits some. There are around 450,000 clones in the sample; about 89% occur only once, and 1.7% lies in the top ten. The sample in question was peripheral blood, obtained in a trial of Ad26.COV2.S vaccine versus placebo. The receptors here all came from a person aged 18-65 years who received the Ad26.COV2.S COVID-19 vaccine or a placebo. The CDR3 runs from the conserved cysteine through the conserved F or W. The D gene is left open where the match is weak. Clone size is not always given. Where it is, it says once, few, many or a class for expanded clones.

d_call: TRBD1
v_call: TRBV3-1/TRBV3-2
j_call: TRBJ2-7
clone_size: .
cdr3_aa: CASSRGQGYEQYF
cdr3_nt: TGTGCCAGCAGCCGGGGACAGGGCTACGAGCAGTACTTC

d_call: .
v_call: TRBV27
j_call: TRBJ1-1
clone_size: once
cdr3_aa: CASSFRYRNTEAFF
cdr3_nt: TGTGCCAGCAGTTTTCGGTACAGGAACACTGAAGCTTTCTTT

d_call: .
v_call: TRBV19
j_call: TRBJ1-5
clone_size: .
cdr3_aa: CASSLSGDSNQPQHF
cdr3_nt: TGTGCCAGTAGCCTATCAGGGGATAGCAATCAGCCCCAGCATTTT

d_call: TRBD1
v_call: TRBV5-1
j_call: TRBJ1-6
clone_size: .
cdr3_aa: CASSYAGTVNNSPLHF
cdr3_nt: TGCGCCAGCAGCTACGCCGGGACAGTAAATAATTCACCCCTCCACTTT

d_call: TRBD1
v_call: TRBV5-4
j_call: TRBJ1-2
clone_size: .
cdr3_aa: CASSPRRQGGGYGYTF
cdr3_nt: TGTGCCAGCAGCCCCCGTCGTCAGGGGGGCGGCTATGGCTACACCTTC

d_call: TRBD2
v_call: TRBV7-8
j_call: TRBJ2-1
clone_size: .
cdr3_aa: CASSLDGLAPDNEQFF
cdr3_nt: TGTGCCAGCAGCTTAGACGGACTAGCACCCGACAATGAGCAGTTCTTC

d_call: TRBD1
v_call: TRBV7-9
j_call: TRBJ2-7
clone_size: .
cdr3_aa: CASSHHLAGQGLYEQYF
cdr3_nt: TGTGCCAGCAGCCATCATCTCGCGGGACAGGGTTTGTACGAGCAGTACTTC

d_call: TRBD2
v_call: TRBV3-1/TRBV3-2
j_call: TRBJ2-7
clone_size: few
cdr3_aa: CASSRLAGVGYEQYF
cdr3_nt: TGTGCCAGCAGCCGGCTTGCGGGAGTTGGCTACGAGCAGTACTTC

d_call: .
v_call: TRBV24-1
j_call: TRBJ2-1
clone_size: .
cdr3_aa: CATSHPGVGNEQFF
cdr3_nt: TGTGCCACCAGCCACCCCGGGGTGGGGAATGAGCAGTTCTTC

d_call: .
v_call: TRBV14
j_call: TRBJ1-4
clone_size: .
cdr3_aa: CASSQVGALGGLFF
cdr3_nt: TGTGCCAGCAGCCAAGTTGGCGCGTTGGGGGGACTGTTTTTT

d_call: .
v_call: TRBV6-5
j_call: TRBJ2-2
clone_size: .
cdr3_aa: CASSYLLGGTGELFF
cdr3_nt: TGTGCCAGCAGTTATCTTCTAGGAGGTACCGGGGAGCTGTTTTTT

d_call: .
v_call: TRBV7-9
j_call: TRBJ2-1
clone_size: .
cdr3_aa: CASSLWVDYNEQFF
cdr3_nt: TGTGCCAGCAGCTTATGGGTCGACTACAATGAGCAGTTCTTC

d_call: TRBD1
v_call: TRBV18
j_call: TRBJ1-2
clone_size: .
cdr3_aa: CASSRLDRDYGYTF
cdr3_nt: TGTGCCAGCTCACGCCTAGACAGGGACTATGGCTACACCTTC

d_call: .
v_call: TRBV28
j_call: TRBJ1-2
clone_size: .
cdr3_aa: CASSLQGLGGYTF
cdr3_nt: TGTGCCAGCAGTTTACAAGGTTTGGGGGGCTACACCTTC

d_call: TRBD2
v_call: TRBV2
j_call: TRBJ2-3
clone_size: .
cdr3_aa: CASTSTSGVVGTQYF
cdr3_nt: TGTGCCAGCACCTCGACTAGCGGGGTAGTAGGTACGCAGTATTTT

d_call: .
v_call: TRBV6-5
j_call: TRBJ2-7
clone_size: .
cdr3_aa: CASSYSGGTYEQYF
cdr3_nt: TGTGCCAGCAGTTACTCGGGGGGAACCTACGAGCAGTACTTC

d_call: .
v_call: TRBV5-1
j_call: TRBJ1-5
clone_size: .
cdr3_aa: CASSLTHGNQPQHF
cdr3_nt: TGCGCCAGCAGCTTGACGCATGGCAATCAGCCCCAGCATTTT

d_call: .
v_call: TRBV5-4
j_call: TRBJ1-2
clone_size: few
cdr3_aa: CASSLGGGRNYGYTF
cdr3_nt: TGTGCCAGCAGCTTGGGAGGAGGAAGGAACTATGGCTACACCTTC

d_call: .
v_call: TRBV2
j_call: TRBJ1-1
clone_size: .
cdr3_aa: CASNPEVNTEAFF
cdr3_nt: TGTGCCAGCAACCCAGAGGTGAACACTGAAGCTTTCTTT

d_call: TRBD1
v_call: TRBV23-1
j_call: TRBJ1-2
clone_size: .
cdr3_aa: CASSQSVFRDRGCGYTF
cdr3_nt: TGCGCCAGCAGTCAATCCGTTTTCCGGGACAGGGGTTGCGGCTACACCTTC

d_call: TRBD2
v_call: TRBV28
j_call: TRBJ2-1
clone_size: .
cdr3_aa: CATVTSGVYNEQFF
cdr3_nt: TGTGCCACCGTAACTAGCGGAGTATACAATGAGCAGTTCTTC

d_call: .
v_call: TRBV11-1
j_call: TRBJ2-3
clone_size: .
cdr3_aa: CASIAQTGSNTDTQYF
cdr3_nt: TGTGCCAGCATAGCACAAACCGGGTCTAACACAGATACGCAGTATTTT

d_call: .
v_call: TRBV12-3/TRBV12-4
j_call: TRBJ2-7
clone_size: .
cdr3_aa: CASSFLGGEAVW
cdr3_nt: TGTGCCAGCAGTTTTTTGGGAGGAGAAGCGGTATGG

d_call: .
v_call: TRBV6-5
j_call: TRBJ1-2
clone_size: .
cdr3_aa: CASSYGLSGRDYGYTF
cdr3_nt: TGTGCCAGCAGTTACGGTCTTTCAGGGCGGGACTATGGCTACACCTTC

d_call: TRBD2
v_call: TRBV2
j_call: TRBJ2-1
clone_size: .
cdr3_aa: CASSRLAGGPGSSYNEQFF
cdr3_nt: TGTGCCAGCAGTAGACTAGCGGGGGGGCCTGGGAGCTCCTACAATGAGCAGTTCTTC

d_call: .
v_call: TRBV5-4
j_call: TRBJ1-2
clone_size: few
cdr3_aa: CASSLWGYEGRYTF
cdr3_nt: TGTGCCAGCAGCTTGTGGGGGTACGAGGGACGCTACACCTTC

d_call: TRBD2
v_call: TRBV7-2
j_call: TRBJ2-1
clone_size: .
cdr3_aa: CASSPYVGGGAYNEQFF
cdr3_nt: TGTGCCAGCAGCCCCTACGTGGGCGGGGGGGCTTACAATGAGCAGTTCTTC

d_call: .
v_call: TRBV7-9
j_call: TRBJ2-3
clone_size: .
cdr3_aa: CASRESSTDTQYF
cdr3_nt: TGTGCCAGCAGGGAATCTAGCACAGATACGCAGTATTTT

d_call: .
v_call: TRBV2
j_call: TRBJ2-7
clone_size: .
cdr3_aa: CASSVSLPTVAIYEQYF
cdr3_nt: TGTGCCAGCAGTGTGTCACTACCCACCGTGGCCATATACGAGCAGTACTTC

d_call: .
v_call: TRBV11-2
j_call: TRBJ2-2
clone_size: .
cdr3_aa: CASTRMKIGGPNTGELFF
cdr3_nt: TGTGCCAGCACCAGGATGAAAATAGGGGGGCCGAACACCGGGGAGCTGTTTTTT

d_call: .
v_call: TRBV6-5
j_call: TRBJ1-5
clone_size: .
cdr3_aa: CASSSHSGNQPQHF
cdr3_nt: TGTGCCAGCAGTTCTCACAGTGGCAATCAGCCCCAGCATTTT

d_call: .
v_call: TRBV9
j_call: TRBJ2-1
clone_size: .
cdr3_aa: CASSVEGLGYNEQFF
cdr3_nt: TGTGCCAGCAGCGTAGAGGGGTTGGGATACAATGAGCAGTTCTTC

d_call: .
v_call: TRBV14
j_call: TRBJ2-3
clone_size: .
cdr3_aa: CASSQDRLTVTDTQYF
cdr3_nt: TGTGCCAGCAGCCAAGATCGGCTCACTGTCACAGATACGCAGTATTTT

d_call: .
v_call: TRBV9
j_call: TRBJ1-5
clone_size: .
cdr3_aa: CASSTGTSNQPQHF
cdr3_nt: TGTGCCAGCAGCACCGGGACATCGAATCAGCCCCAGCATTTT

d_call: .
v_call: TRBV19
j_call: TRBJ1-2
clone_size: .
cdr3_aa: CASSMGTNYGYTF
cdr3_nt: TGTGCCAGTAGTATGGGGACGAACTATGGCTACACCTTC

d_call: .
v_call: TRBV9
j_call: TRBJ1-2
clone_size: .
cdr3_aa: CASSASQGINYGYTF
cdr3_nt: TGTGCCAGCAGCGCGTCTCAGGGGATAAACTATGGCTACACCTTC

d_call: .
v_call: TRBV11-2
j_call: TRBJ1-2
clone_size: .
cdr3_aa: CASSLVPGRGEYGYTF
cdr3_nt: TGTGCCAGCAGCTTAGTCCCGGGGCGGGGGGAGTATGGCTACACCTTC

d_call: TRBD1
v_call: TRBV15
j_call: TRBJ2-5
clone_size: .
cdr3_aa: CATSITGQGIDPGETQYF
cdr3_nt: TGTGCCACCAGCATAACGGGACAGGGGATTGACCCCGGGGAGACCCAGTACTTC

d_call: TRBD2
v_call: TRBV7-8
j_call: TRBJ2-4
clone_size: .
cdr3_aa: CASSYKGLAGGRLAKNIQYF
cdr3_nt: TGTGCCAGCAGCTATAAGGGACTAGCGGGGGGGCGTCTAGCCAAAAACATTCAGTACTTC

d_call: .
v_call: TRBV30
j_call: TRBJ1-1
clone_size: few
cdr3_aa: CAWNNDLNTEAFF
cdr3_nt: TGTGCCTGGAACAATGACTTGAACACTGAAGCTTTCTTT

d_call: TRBD1
v_call: TRBV19
j_call: TRBJ1-5
clone_size: .
cdr3_aa: CASSTGTGGHQPQHF
cdr3_nt: TGTGCCAGTAGTACCGGGACAGGTGGTCATCAGCCCCAGCATTTT